Shown below are 25 T cell receptor beta chains from a single sample sequenced in a study of OX40 agonist ivuxolimab in advanced cancers. Sequencing was performed with immunoSEQ multiplex PCR; in TCRdb, only in-frame clones are kept and a portion is missing. The sample records over 40,000 clones, 75% to 90% being singletons. Here the sequenced sample was CD4+ or CD8+ T cells sorted from blood, taken in a trial of the OX40 agonist ivuxolimab. All receptors come from an adult with an advanced solid tumor such as melanoma, head and neck, liver or kidney cancer.

This chain connects TRBV2 to TRBJ2-1; unclear D gene. V gave up 8 bases and J gave up 13 bases, with 21 bases separating them. The CDR3 sequence is 13 residues long. Germline loops: CDR1 SNHLY, CDR2 FYNNEI. CDR3 loop: CASCSGPTSFQFF. CDR3 coding DNA: TGTGCCAGCTGTTCCGGACCCACTTCTTTCCAGTTCTTC.

The V and J genes are TRBV10-3 and TRBJ2-3; no clear D. CDR3 length: 13 amino acids. Trimming pared 5 bases from V and 2 bases from J, leaving 8 bases between. Germline CDR1 reads ENHRY; CDR2 reads SYGVKD. The CDR3 reads CAISKEFTDTQYF. As DNA, the CDR3 is TGTGCCATCAGTAAGGAATTCACAGATACGCAGTATTTT.

The chain employs TRBV6-5 and TRBJ1-1; D call uncertain. This CDR3 is built from 14 residues. V lost 10 bases and J 1 base, leaving 16 bases between the germline ends. Germline-derived CDR1 and CDR2 are MNHEY and SVGAGI. The CDR3 sequence is CATRSDGKNTEAFF. The CDR3 nucleotides are TGTGCCACGCGCTCGGACGGGAAGAACACTGAAGCTTTCTTT.

The V gene is TRBV30, the J gene TRBJ1-2, with D maybe TRBD1 (5 bases). Trimming removed 0 bases from V and 7 bases from J, with 6 bases in between. Germline assignment: CDR1 GTSNPN and CDR2 SVGIG (reference sequence). The CDR3 is 11 residues long. CDR3 bases: TGTGCCTGGAGTGTACAGGCTGGCTACACCTTC. Its protein is CAWSVQAGYTF.

The chain combines TRBV28 with TRBJ2-3; D ambiguous. Per germline, CDR1 MDHEN and CDR2 SYDVKM. The CDR3 runs to 15 residues. V lost 8 bases and J lost 1, with 16 bases in between. CDR3 coding DNA: TGTGCCAGCCGGAACGAGCTTAGGGGCACAGATACGCAGTATTTT. Translated: CASRNELRGTDTQYF.

The V and J genes are TRBV5-1 and TRBJ1-2; D is perhaps TRBD1 (5 bases). Per the germline V gene, CDR1 is SGHRS and CDR2 is YFSETQ. V shed 6 bases and J shed 2 bases, with 11 bases lying between them. The CDR3 is 13 amino acids. The DNA for the CDR3 is TGCGCCAGCACAAGGGAGGGGAACTATGGCTACACCTTC. Protein sequence: CASTREGNYGYTF.

The V and J genes are TRBV7-9 and TRBJ2-1; unclear D gene. V dropped 4 bases and J dropped 7 bases, with 26 bases sitting between them. The germline gives CDR1 SEHNR, CDR2 FQNEAQ (reference sequence). CDR3 length: 18 residues. The CDR3 spells CASSSLYDRPEIRNEQFF. CDR3 bases: TGTGCCAGCAGCTCGCTATACGACCGCCCCGAGATAAGGAATGAGCAGTTCTTC.

This clone is medium-sized (0.01 to 0.1%) within its sample. This chain uses TRBV28 with TRBJ1-2, with D possibly matching TRBD1 (5 bases). This CDR3 comprises 16 residues. The germline gives CDR1 MDHEN, CDR2 SYDVKM. Trimming pared 5 bases from V and 2 bases from J, leaving 18 bases between. The CDR3 DNA reads as TGTGCCAGCAGTCGGGCAGGGACGGGGAGGAACTATGGCTACACCTTC. Translated: CASSRAGTGRNYGYTF.

The chain combines TRBV5-1 with TRBJ2-3; D gene ambiguous. V was clipped by 0 bases and J by 5 bases, with 4 bases between them. CDR1 and CDR2 from the germline V gene are SGHRS and YFSETQ. This CDR3 spans 12 amino acids. CDR3 bases: TGCGCCAGCAGCTTGGGACAAGATACGCAGTATTTT. Protein sequence: CASSLGQDTQYF. Filled out from reference TRBV5-1 and TRBJ2-3, the complete variable domain reads KAGVTQTPRYLIKTRGQQVTLSCSPISGHRSVSWYQQTPGQGLQFLFEYFSETQRNKGNFPGRFSGRQFSNSRSEMNVSTLELGDSALYLCASSLGQDTQYFGPGTRLTVL.

This clone was detected only once. The V gene is TRBV15, the J gene TRBJ1-3; no firm D call. The CDR3 extends over 15 amino acids. V was shortened by 1 base and J by 2 bases, with 9 bases between the two germline ends. Germline values: CDR1 LNHNV, CDR2 YYDKDF (reference sequence). The CDR3 DNA is TGTGCCACCAGCAGAGGACGGCTGGCTGGAAACACCATATATTTT. Protein sequence: CATSRGRLAGNTIYF.

This rearrangement joins TRBV4-1 to TRBJ1-1; D gene uncertain. Germline values: CDR1 MGHRA, CDR2 YSYEKL. The CDR3 has 13 residues. Trimming removed 6 bases from V and 7 bases from J, with 15 bases in between. The DNA of the CDR3 is TGCGCCAGCAGGGGAAGTACACGGGATGAAGCTTTCTTT. It codes for CASRGSTRDEAFF.

The CDR3 DNA is TGTGCCAGCAGTTCCCTCGGGGAGGCGCCCCAGCATTTT. Amino acids: CASSSLGEAPQHF. This chain links TRBV6-5 with TRBJ1-5; D remains ambiguous. This CDR3 has 13 residues. V lost 4 bases to trimming and J lost 9 bases, with 13 bases between them. Germline-derived CDR1 and CDR2 are MNHEY and SVGAGI.

The chain joins TRBV29-1 to TRBJ2-7, with 10 bases that match TRBD2. CDR1 is SQVTM and CDR2 is ANQGSEA in the germline V gene. The CDR3 loop spans 16 amino acids. Unmatched junction bases numbered 11, after V lost 4 bases and J lost 2 bases. This chain's CDR3 is CSVVASGRNPPYEQYF. The CDR3 nucleotides are TGCAGCGTTGTGGCTAGCGGGAGAAACCCTCCCTACGAGCAGTACTTC.

V and J are TRBV28 and TRBJ2-2, with 9 bases matching TRBD1. The V and J ends lost 7 bases and 6 bases, in that order; junction bases with no gene match: 9. This CDR3 contains 15 residues. Germline CDR1 reads MDHEN; CDR2 reads SYDVKM. CDR3 nucleotide sequence: TGTGCCAGCAAGTACCGGGACAGGGACGCCGGGGAGCTGTTTTTT. Protein sequence: CASKYRDRDAGELFF.

The chain recombines TRBV18 with TRBJ2-5; D unresolved. The CDR3 spans 14 residues. Germline V gene data show CDR1 as KGHSH and CDR2 as LQKENI. Trimming cost V 3 bases and J 1 base, with 9 bases left between them. The CDR3 here is CASSPGLSQETQYF. CDR3 in DNA: TGTGCCAGCTCACCGGGCCTCAGCCAAGAGACCCAGTACTTC.

This clone appeared a few times. The chain links TRBV27 to TRBJ1-2, with D perhaps TRBD1 (6 bases). The germline V gene has CDR1 MNHEY and CDR2 SMNVEV (reference sequence). The germline V and J ends were trimmed by 6 bases and 4 bases, with 15 bases remaining between them. The CDR3 is 14 residues long. The CDR3 DNA is TGTGCCAGCAGCAGGGACACTTATTCCTATGGCTACACCTTC. Translated, it gives CASSRDTYSYGYTF.

The chain combines TRBV19 with TRBJ2-7; D is undetermined. V was clipped by 1 base and J by 3 bases, with 7 bases between them. The CDR3 runs 13 residues. The germline V gene has CDR1 LNHDA and CDR2 SQIVND (reference sequence). The CDR3 nucleotides are TGTGCCAGTAGTATAGCCGACGGCTACGAGCAGTACTTC. Translating it yields CASSIADGYEQYF.

This clone was counted only a few times. The CDR3 protein is CASRGQGAGTGELFF. The CDR3 nucleotides read TGTGCCAGCAGAGGACAGGGGGCGGGCACCGGGGAGCTGTTTTTT. The V and J genes are TRBV27 and TRBJ2-2; the match to TRBD1 covers 11 bases. This CDR3 is 15 amino acids long. Unmatched junction bases numbered 4, after V lost 6 bases and J lost 4 bases. The germline V gene encodes CDR1 MNHEY and CDR2 SMNVEV (reference sequence).

This clone was observed a handful of times. The chain couples TRBV6-4 to TRBJ1-1; 8 bases are shared with TRBD1. With 6 bases clipped from V and 11 bases from J, the junction kept 11 bases outside the gene matches. This CDR3 has 13 amino acids. Germline V gives CDR1 MRHNA, CDR2 SNTAGT. The CDR3 spells CASSSDRDYKAFF. In DNA, the CDR3 is TGTGCCAGCAGCTCGGACAGGGATTATAAGGCTTTCTTT.

The V and J genes are TRBV28 and TRBJ1-1; the D gene is possibly TRBD1 (6 bases). From germline, CDR1 is MDHEN and CDR2 SYDVKM. The CDR3 has 15 residues. With 6 bases removed from V and 5 bases from J, the gap between germline ends came to 19 bases. The CDR3 coding sequence is TGTGCCAGCAGCCCACCTATGGGGGGGGCGACTGAAGCTTTCTTT. Translated: CASSPPMGGATEAFF. Using reference TRBV28 and TRBJ1-1 for the parts outside the CDR3, the full variable domain is DVKVTQSSRYLVKRTGEKVFLECVQDMDHENMFWYRQDPGLGLRLIYFSYDVKMKEKGDIPEGYSVSREKKERFSLILESASTNQTSMYLCASSPPMGGATEAFFGQGTRLTVV.

This chain joins TRBV9 and TRBJ2-5; 9 bases fit TRBD1. J was trimmed by 5 bases and V by 0 bases; bases with no gene match: 8. Germline CDR1 and CDR2: SGDLS and YYNGEE. The length of the CDR3 is 16 residues. The CDR3 DNA follows: TGTGCCAGCAGCGTAGCTACGGGACAGGGACAGGAGACCCAGTACTTC. It encodes CASSVATGQGQETQYF.

This clone was seen only once. This chain joins TRBV18 and TRBJ2-2; a weak D match, TRBD2 (6 bases). V was pared by 2 bases and J by 2 bases, with 12 bases between. In germline, CDR1 is KGHSH, CDR2 LQKENI. This CDR3 contains 16 residues. The CDR3 protein is CASSPVSGSNTGELFF. The CDR3 coding sequence is TGTGCCAGCTCACCAGTCAGCGGGTCAAACACCGGGGAGCTGTTTTTT. Full variable domain (remainder filled in from reference TRBV18 and TRBJ2-2): NAGVMQNPRHLVRRRGQEARLRCSPMKGHSHVYWYRQLPEEGLKFMVYLQKENIIDESGMPKERFSAEFPKEGPSILRIQQVVRGDSAAYFCASSPVSGSNTGELFFGEGSRLTVL.

The chain recombines TRBV28 with TRBJ1-1; D unresolved. The CDR3 runs 12 residues. The ends were cut back, 1 base at V and 4 bases at J, with 4 bases in the middle. Germline V gene lookup returns CDR1 MDHEN and CDR2 SYDVKM. The CDR3 is CASSLSGTEAFF. CDR3 nucleotide sequence: TGTGCCAGCAGTTTATCCGGCACTGAAGCTTTCTTT.

This clone was picked up one time. The same CDR3 is also encoded by other DNA sequences in this sample. This chain links TRBV27 with TRBJ2-2; 8 bases are a match to TRBD1. CDR3 length equals 14 residues. CDR1 and CDR2 (germline): MNHEY, SMNVEV (reference sequence). V lost 5 bases, J lost 6 bases, and 5 bases stayed unmatched. The CDR3 sequence is CASSRQGRAGELFF. DNA of the CDR3: TGTGCCAGCAGTCGACAGGGGCGGGCCGGGGAGCTGTTTTTT.

This chain connects TRBV28 to TRBJ2-5; tentatively, D is TRBD2 (6 bases). The CDR3 loop spans 14 amino acids. Germline assignment: CDR1 MDHEN and CDR2 SYDVKM. V lost 7 bases and J lost 5, with 17 bases in between. Here the CDR3 DNA reads TGTGCCAGCAAAAATAGCGGAAGGGGCGAGACCCAGTACTTC. Residues: CASKNSGRGETQYF.